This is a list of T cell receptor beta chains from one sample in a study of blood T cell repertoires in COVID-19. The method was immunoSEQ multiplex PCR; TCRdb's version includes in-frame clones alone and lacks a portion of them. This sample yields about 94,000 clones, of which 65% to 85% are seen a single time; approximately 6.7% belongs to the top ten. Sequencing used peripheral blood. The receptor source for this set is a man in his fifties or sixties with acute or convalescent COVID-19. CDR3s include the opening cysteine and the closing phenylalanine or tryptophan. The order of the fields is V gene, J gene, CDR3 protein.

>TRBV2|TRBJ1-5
CASSPSQDRYDNQPQHF
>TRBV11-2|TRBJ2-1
CASSLDPVTQFF
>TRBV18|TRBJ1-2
CASSTDYYGYTF
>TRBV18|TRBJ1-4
CASSPRNPGHGREKLFF
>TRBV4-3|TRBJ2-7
CASSQDGAGDTYEQYF
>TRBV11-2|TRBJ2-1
CASSKGQGGSEQFF
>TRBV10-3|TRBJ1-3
CAISESRFLSSGNTIYF
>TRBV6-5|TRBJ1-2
CASSPDGGAGGYTF
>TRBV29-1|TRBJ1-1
CSVIPGTGGPGFGWNTEAFF
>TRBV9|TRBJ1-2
CASSRDRAPRGYTF
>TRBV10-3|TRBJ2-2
CASGAWTGELFF
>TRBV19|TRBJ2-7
CASSIRGLSSYEQYF
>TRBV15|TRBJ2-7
CATSRVGRSYEQYF
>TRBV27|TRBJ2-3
CASSFSAGDTQYF
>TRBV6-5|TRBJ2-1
CASRQQGSSYNEQFF
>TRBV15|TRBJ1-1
CATSGGQTLMNTEAFF
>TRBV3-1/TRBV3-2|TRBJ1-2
CASSQDLFNYGYTF
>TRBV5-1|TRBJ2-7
CASSLAATIGTGRYEQYF
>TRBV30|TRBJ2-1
CAWTKDGVRNEQFF
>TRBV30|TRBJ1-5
CAWSAGMNQPQHF
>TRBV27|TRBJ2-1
CASSSSLYSYNEQFF
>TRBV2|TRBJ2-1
CATLGQYNEQFF
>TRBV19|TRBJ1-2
CASSIGGRPTNYGYTF
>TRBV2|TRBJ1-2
CASSENGQMNYGYTF
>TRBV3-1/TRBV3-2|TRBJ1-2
CASSPQNRGIGYTF
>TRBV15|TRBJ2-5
CATSRDRGLGETQYF
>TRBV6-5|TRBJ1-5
CASSYSAESQPQHF
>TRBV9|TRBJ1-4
CASSPCEKLFF
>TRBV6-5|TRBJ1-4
CASSWGNRGNEKLFF
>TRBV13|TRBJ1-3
CASSLSGPGNTIYF
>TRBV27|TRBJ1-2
CASSGQGINGYTF
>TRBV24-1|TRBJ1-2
CATSPWPGTGGGGDYGYTF
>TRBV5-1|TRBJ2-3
CASGGYGSDTQYF
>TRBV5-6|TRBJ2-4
CASSPGTGSVIQYF
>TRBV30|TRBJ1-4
CALGGGRATNEKLFF
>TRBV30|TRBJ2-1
CAWSETGVYNEQFF
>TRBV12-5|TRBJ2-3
CASGLVGTRGTDTQYF
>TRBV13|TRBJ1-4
CASSLGVGDYEKLFF
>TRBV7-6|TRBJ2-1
CASSLVPRQRVYNEQFF
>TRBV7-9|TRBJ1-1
CASSPNSLNTEAFF
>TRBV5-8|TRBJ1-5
CASSLVLGNQPQHF
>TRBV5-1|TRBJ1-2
CASSSGQGNYGYTF
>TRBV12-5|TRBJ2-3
CASGLNRGNRDTQYF
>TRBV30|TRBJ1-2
CAWTQGLWSYGYTF
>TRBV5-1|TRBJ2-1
CASSLGQGAPQFF
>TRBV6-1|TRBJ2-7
CASSESGYEQYF
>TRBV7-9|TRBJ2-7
CASSFSGTGDYEQYF
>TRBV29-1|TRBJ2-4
CSVFSSTGNHIQYF
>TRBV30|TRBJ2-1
CAWSERGLSYNEQFF
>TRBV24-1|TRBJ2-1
CATSSPGINYNEQFF
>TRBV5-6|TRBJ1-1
CASSLAVGSMNTEAFF
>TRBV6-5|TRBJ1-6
CASSTRDRVNSPLHF
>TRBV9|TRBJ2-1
CASSLQGVYNEQFF
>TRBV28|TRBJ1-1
CASILLGTGLNTEAFF
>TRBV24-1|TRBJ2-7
CATSDFNGGGYEQYF
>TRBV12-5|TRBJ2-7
CASGLVLGGEQYF
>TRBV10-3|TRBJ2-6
CAIRGSSSPGTGSGANVLTF
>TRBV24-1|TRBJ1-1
CATSRGGTEAFF
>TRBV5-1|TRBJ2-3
CASSLQRGTDTQYF
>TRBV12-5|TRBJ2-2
CASGRKEGLNTGELFF